The rows below give T cell receptor beta chains drawn from one sample of a study of regulatory T cells in long-lasting Graves disease. TCRdb re-called the multiplex PCR reads with MiXCR, one entry per CDR3 protein. The table lists roughly 520,000 distinct CDR3 sequences, 9.5% to 15% of them singletons, with roughly 8.9% in the top ten. These same records also appear under a second study, on T cells in Graves' hyperthyroidism and ophthalmopathy.

The specimen comprised peripheral blood mononuclear cells (PBMCs), sampled at new diagnosis, from a patient treated with antithyroid drugs. The source is a woman aged 30 to 39 with Graves disease. Both conserved end residues are part of each CDR3. A D gene is named only where the DNA matches it firmly. Size is stated for part of the rows, as once, few or many counts, or as a class when the clone is expanded.

j_call clone_size cdr3_length d_call v_call cdr3_nt cdr3_aa
TRBJ2-7 few 14 NA TRBV18 TGTGCCAGCTCACCAAGTGGGGACATCTACGAGCAGTACTTC CASSPSGDIYEQYF
TRBJ2-3 NA 17 TRBD2 TRBV11-3 TGTGCCAGCAGCTTAAGGTTCAGCGGGAGCCGCCCAGATACGCAGTATTTT CASSLRFSGSRPDTQYF
TRBJ1-1 many 16 NA TRBV19 TGTGCCAGTAGTATGGGGCAGGGGAGAGCGCGCACTGAAGCTTTCTTT CASSMGQGRARTEAFF
TRBJ2-4 NA 14 NA TRBV6-2/TRBV6-3 TGTGCCAGCAGTTACGGAACATGGGGAAACATTCAGTACTTC CASSYGTWGNIQYF
TRBJ2-4 NA 13 TRBD1 TRBV20-1 TGCAGTGTAGGCAGTTTGGGACAGGGCATTCAGTACTTC CSVGSLGQGIQYF
TRBJ2-3 many 15 NA TRBV11-2 TGTGCCAGCAGCCCAAACCCTACAGGCACAGATACGCAGTATTTT CASSPNPTGTDTQYF
TRBJ2-1 many 15 NA TRBV12-3/TRBV12-4 TGTGCCAGCAGTTTAACGCGAGGAGGAGGGAATGAGCAGTTCTTC CASSLTRGGGNEQFF
TRBJ2-5 few 16 NA TRBV7-2 TGTGCCAGCAGCCACCCATCACCCGCAGGGTGGAAGACCCAGTACTTC CASSHPSPAGWKTQYF
TRBJ1-1 NA 12 NA TRBV20-1 TGCAGTGCTCCCTGGCTGAACACTGAAGCTTTCTTT CSAPWLNTEAFF
TRBJ2-5 many 13 NA TRBV13 TGTGCCAGCAGCTTAGGGGGTCGAGAGACCCAGTACTTC CASSLGGRETQYF
TRBJ1-6 many 16 NA TRBV11-2 TGTGCCAGCAGCTTCTATTGGGGGATGAAAAATTCACCCCTCCACTTT CASSFYWGMKNSPLHF
TRBJ1-5 many 14 NA TRBV2 TGTGCCAGCCGAGAGGATCTAGGCAATCAGCCCCAGCATTTT CASREDLGNQPQHF
TRBJ1-1 many 15 NA TRBV27 TGTGCCAGCAGTTTACTCCCACCCCCGGGTGTTGAAGCTTTCTTT CASSLLPPPGVEAFF
TRBJ1-5 many 15 NA TRBV6-2/TRBV6-3 TGTGCCAGCAGTTACTCGGGTCGAAGCAATCAGCCCCAGCATTTT CASSYSGRSNQPQHF
TRBJ1-1 few 15 NA TRBV6-1 TGTGCCAGCAGTACCTCCCGGGACCTCTACACTGAAGCTTTCTTT CASSTSRDLYTEAFF
TRBJ2-5 many 13 NA TRBV18 TGTGCCAGCAGCCCCCCCGGCAGGGAGACCCAGTACTTC CASSPPGRETQYF
TRBJ2-7 NA 14 TRBD1 TRBV4-1 TGCGCCAGCAGCCAGCCGGGACAGAACTACGAGCAGTACTTC CASSQPGQNYEQYF
TRBJ2-7 many 16 NA TRBV2 TGTGCCAGCAGATACGGGAGACGTACGTTGGGCTACGAGCAGTACTTC CASRYGRRTLGYEQYF
TRBJ2-5 NA 14 NA TRBV18 TGTGCCAGCTCAACTGGAGGGGCAGGAGAGACCCAGTACTTC CASSTGGAGETQYF
TRBJ2-7 few 15 TRBD2 TRBV20-1 TGCAGTGCTAGAGATAGATTAGCGGGATTCTACGAGCAGTACTTC CSARDRLAGFYEQYF
TRBJ1-2 NA 17 NA TRBV10-1 TGCGCCAGCAGTCATCCGGACGGCCGAGGGGCTAACTATGGCTACACCTTC CASSHPDGRGANYGYTF
TRBJ2-5 NA 14 TRBD1 TRBV18 TGTGCCAGCTCACCGGGACAGGGGATGGAGACCCAGTACTTC CASSPGQGMETQYF
TRBJ2-3 many 18 TRBD1 TRBV27 TGTGCCAGCAGTTTATCGACGCAGGGGGTGATATCAACAGATACGCAGTATTTT CASSLSTQGVISTDTQYF
TRBJ1-1 many 15 TRBD1 TRBV5-1 TGCGCCAGCAGCCCCGGACAGGGCGGAATTAGAGAAGCTTTCTTT CASSPGQGGIREAFF
TRBJ2-2 many 11 NA TRBV12-3/TRBV12-4 TGTGCCAGCAGTTTCCCCGGGGAGCTGTTTTTT CASSFPGELFF
TRBJ1-2 NA 11 NA TRBV30 TGTGCCTGGGAGGGGTACTATGGCTACACCTTC CAWEGYYGYTF
TRBJ2-1 many 14 NA TRBV14 TGTGCCAGCAGCCTGCTAGAGCGGTTTTATGAGCAGTTCTTC CASSLLERFYEQFF
TRBJ1-4 NA 17 NA TRBV4-3 TGCGCCAGCAGCCTAGAAATCGGACCCGCAACTAATGAAAAACTGTTTTTT CASSLEIGPATNEKLFF
TRBJ2-4 many 17 NA TRBV2 TGTGCCAGCAGTGAGTTACGGATGGGGGTAGCCAAAAACATTCAGTACTTC CASSELRMGVAKNIQYF
TRBJ1-3 many 18 NA TRBV6-1 TGTGCCAGCAGTGATTTCGGCAGGTTCACAACCCCAGGAAACACCATATATTTT CASSDFGRFTTPGNTIYF
TRBJ2-7 many 13 NA TRBV6-1 TGTGCCAGCTTGGGCGGAGGACACTACGAGCAGTACTTC CASLGGGHYEQYF
TRBJ2-1 many 14 TRBD1 TRBV6-1 TGTGCCAGCAGAAACTCGGACAGGGGAAATGAGCAGTTCTTC CASRNSDRGNEQFF
TRBJ2-7 many 17 TRBD2 TRBV5-6 TGTGCCAGCAGCTCAACCCCTACCGGGGGGACCACCTACGAGCAGTACTTC CASSSTPTGGTTYEQYF
TRBJ2-7 NA 17 TRBD2 TRBV7-2 TGTGCCAGCAGCCTTTTTCCCTCTAGCGGGACGAGTTTCGAGCAGTACTTC CASSLFPSSGTSFEQYF
TRBJ1-1 few 13 NA TRBV2 TGTGCCAGCGGGATGGCAGCGAACACTGAAGCTTTCTTT CASGMAANTEAFF
TRBJ1-2 NA 19 TRBD1 TRBV20-1 TGCAGTGCTAACAATGCACGAGGGGGGGGGGGGACAGCTAACTATGGCTACACCTTC CSANNARGGGGTANYGYTF
TRBJ2-7 many 13 NA TRBV30 TGTGCCTGGAGGGGGCAGGGAATCTACGAGCAGTACTTC CAWRGQGIYEQYF
TRBJ2-7 NA 15 NA TRBV3-1 TGTGCCAGCAGTGAATCCGTTAGGAGCTCCTACGAGCAGTACTTC CASSESVRSSYEQYF
TRBJ2-7 many 19 TRBD1 TRBV14 TGTGCCAGCAGCCAACGGACAGGGAATCCAAGAGTACCCGTCTACGAGCAGTACTTC CASSQRTGNPRVPVYEQYF
TRBJ2-3 NA 14 TRBD2 TRBV19 TGTGCCAGTAGAACTAGCGGGAGAGGAGATACGCAGTATTTT CASRTSGRGDTQYF
TRBJ1-2 many 14 NA TRBV12-3/TRBV12-4 TGTGCCAGCCGATCCCGGGGGGAATACTATGGCTACACCTTC CASRSRGEYYGYTF
TRBJ1-1 NA 16 NA TRBV2 TGTGCCAGCAGTGAAGGATGGGGGCGTGAGAACACTGAAGCTTTCTTT CASSEGWGRENTEAFF
TRBJ1-2 many 13 NA TRBV11-2 TGTGCCAGCACCTCGACTACTTCGGACGGCTACACCTTC CASTSTTSDGYTF
TRBJ2-3 few 16 TRBD2 TRBV19 TGTGCCAGTAGTATCCTAGCGGGAGGGCGGAGAGGTACGCAGTATTTT CASSILAGGRRGTQYF
TRBJ2-1 many 16 TRBD2 TRBV7-3 TGTGCCAGCAGCACAAAGCGGGGAAGCTCCTACAATGAGCAGTTCTTC CASSTKRGSSYNEQFF
TRBJ2-1 many 17 TRBD1 TRBV10-3 TGTGCCATCAGTGCATCCGGGACAGGGGGGTCCTACAATGAGCAGTTCTTC CAISASGTGGSYNEQFF
TRBJ2-3 many 17 TRBD2 TRBV7-2 TGTGCCAGCAGGAAAGCGGGAAGTGGTAGTAGTACAGATACGCAGTATTTT CASRKAGSGSSTDTQYF
TRBJ2-7 NA 16 NA TRBV18 TGTGCCAGCTCACCATCCGCCCGGGGTGAACCCTACGAGCAGTACTTC CASSPSARGEPYEQYF
TRBJ1-5 few 16 NA TRBV15 TGTGCCACCAGCAGAGAGGCCAGGAGGAGCAATCAGCCCCAGCATTTT CATSREARRSNQPQHF
TRBJ2-5 NA 15 TRBD2 TRBV5-1 TGCGCCAGCAGTAGTGTGGGGCGGGAGGAAGAGACCCAGTACTTC CASSSVGREEETQYF
TRBJ1-1 many 15 NA TRBV18 TGTGCCAGCTCACCCGACCGAAACTGGGGTACTGAAGCTTTCTTT CASSPDRNWGTEAFF